The rows below give T cell receptor beta chains drawn from one sample of a study of PD-1 and CTLA-4 blockade in melanoma. The assay was immunoSEQ multiplex PCR, and TCRdb's table has in-frame clones only and misses some. The sample lists around 20,000 clones; approximately 88% were seen once. This sample comprised CD8+ T cells from peripheral blood, obtained before anti-PD-1 treatment. The receptors were gathered from a human donor with melanoma. Both conserved end residues are trimmed from each CDR3.

J | V | CDR3
TRBJ1-6 | TRBV28 | ASSHMTASYNSPLH
TRBJ2-3 | TRBV7-6 | ATATDTQY
TRBJ2-3 | TRBV28 | ASSRLTTDPTDTQY
TRBJ2-7 | TRBV24-1 | ATSGRASYEQY
TRBJ1-2 | TRBV7-9 | ASSSGGLRGYT
TRBJ1-2 | TRBV6-1 | ASSGPGDFYGYT
TRBJ2-1 | TRBV6-5 | ASSYSSGGSENEQF
TRBJ1-3 | TRBV9 | ASSYSSSGNTIY
TRBJ2-7 | TRBV6-5 | ASRGPGGGAYEQY
TRBJ1-1 | TRBV16 | ASSQYAGGETEAF
TRBJ2-1 | TRBV19 | ASTLTSGEYNEQF
TRBJ2-6 | TRBV2 | ASPGVPGANVLT
TRBJ2-5 | TRBV7-9 | ASMPGTGTETQY
TRBJ1-1 | TRBV28 | ASSPYVGTEAF
TRBJ2-2 | TRBV29-1 | SALTGTDNTGELF
TRBJ1-2 | TRBV3-1/TRBV3-2 | ASSQVTVPYGYT
TRBJ2-1 | TRBV15 | ATSSPGTSAHNEQF
TRBJ1-1 | TRBV28 | ASAPPNTEAF
TRBJ2-7 | TRBV5-1 | ASSLVGSYEQY
TRBJ2-2 | TRBV28 | ASSLAAGGLF
TRBJ2-7 | TRBV27 | ASSDGGRYEQY
TRBJ1-1 | TRBV4-3 | ASSQTLNTEAF
TRBJ1-1 | TRBV27 | ASSLSGTEAF
TRBJ1-6 | TRBV6-5 | ASSRTTDYNSPLH
TRBJ2-2 | TRBV4-2 | ASSQDNRGTGELF
TRBJ1-6 | TRBV3-1/TRBV3-2 | ASSPRGIYNSPLH
TRBJ2-5 | TRBV4-3 | ASSQVLLAGGPTGETQY
TRBJ2-1 | TRBV10-3 | AISEEGRQRNEQF
TRBJ1-2 | TRBV5-6 | ASRPGMGWNGYT
TRBJ2-1 | TRBV27 | ASSLNGGALIYEQF
TRBJ1-2 | TRBV19 | ASSMVAGAGGYT
TRBJ1-3 | TRBV5-5 | ASSVGNTIY
TRBJ2-5 | TRBV28 | ASRPTLQETQY
TRBJ2-2 | TRBV7-9 | ASSSPGQGNTGELF
TRBJ2-7 | TRBV10-3 | AISESTQGDEQY
TRBJ1-1 | TRBV5-1 | ASSVGSNTEAF
TRBJ1-1 | TRBV28 | ASSCRENTEAF
TRBJ2-3 | TRBV29-1 | SATLAGARTDTQY
TRBJ2-5 | TRBV6-1 | ASSEGLAGVAQETQY
TRBJ1-1 | TRBV6-6 | ATTLRDTEAF